A selection of T cell receptor beta chains follows, all from one sample in a study of T cells after yellow fever vaccination. TCRdb reprocessed the 5' RACE reads with MiXCR, giving one entry per CDR3 protein. Among roughly 300,000 distinct CDR3 sequences listed, approximately 7% were seen once. The sample was PBMCs, taken around 45 days after the first yellow fever vaccination. Receptor source: a man between 18 and 29 years old who received the YFV17D yellow fever vaccine. The CDR3 runs from the conserved cysteine through the conserved F or W. The D gene is left open where the match is weak. The size of a clone is reported for some rows only, either as once, few or many, or as a class for expanded clones.

CDR3aa: CASSIRSTGQETQYF
CDR3nt: TGCGCCAGCAGTATTCGATCGACAGGGCAAGAGACCCAGTACTTC
j_gene: TRBJ2-5
len: 15
d_gene: TRBD1
abundance: .
v_gene: TRBV5-1

CDR3aa: CSARQGRGYTF
CDR3nt: TGCAGTGCTAGACAGGGGCGAGGCTACACCTTC
j_gene: TRBJ1-2
len: 11
d_gene: .
abundance: .
v_gene: TRBV20-1

CDR3aa: CASSFTVVDDTQYF
CDR3nt: TGTGCCAGCAGCTTCACCGTTGTTGACGATACGCAGTATTTT
j_gene: TRBJ2-3
len: 14
d_gene: .
abundance: few
v_gene: TRBV7-9

CDR3aa: CASTIDGGNTEAFF
CDR3nt: TGTGCCAGCACCATAGACGGGGGGAACACTGAAGCTTTCTTT
j_gene: TRBJ1-1
len: 14
d_gene: .
abundance: many
v_gene: TRBV12-3/TRBV12-4

CDR3aa: CASSGMPRGTNTEAFF
CDR3nt: TGCGCCAGCAGCGGCATGCCCCGGGGAACAAACACTGAAGCTTTCTTT
j_gene: TRBJ1-1
len: 16
d_gene: .
abundance: many
v_gene: TRBV5-1

CDR3aa: CATSPRMERGYTF
CDR3nt: TGTGCCACCAGCCCTCGTATGGAGAGAGGCTACACCTTC
j_gene: TRBJ1-2
len: 13
d_gene: .
abundance: few
v_gene: TRBV15

CDR3aa: CASSSGFNQPQHF
CDR3nt: TGTGCCAGCAGCAGCGGGTTCAATCAGCCCCAGCATTTT
j_gene: TRBJ1-5
len: 13
d_gene: .
abundance: many
v_gene: TRBV6-2/TRBV6-3

CDR3aa: CASSRQTSGGAIGNEQFF
CDR3nt: TGCGCCAGCAGCCGGCAGACTAGCGGGGGGGCAATTGGCAATGAGCAGTTCTTC
j_gene: TRBJ2-1
len: 18
d_gene: TRBD2
abundance: few
v_gene: TRBV5-1

CDR3aa: CASSLNAGIYGYTF
CDR3nt: TGTGCCAGCAGCTTAAATGCGGGAATCTATGGCTACACCTTC
j_gene: TRBJ1-2
len: 14
d_gene: .
abundance: .
v_gene: TRBV7-2

CDR3aa: CASSGSGANVLTF
CDR3nt: TGTGCCAGCTCTGGGTCTGGGGCCAACGTCCTGACTTTC
j_gene: TRBJ2-6
len: 13
d_gene: .
abundance: many
v_gene: TRBV6-1

CDR3aa: CASALTGLYAGELFF
CDR3nt: TGTGCCAGCGCCTTGACAGGGTTGTACGCCGGGGAGCTGTTTTTT
j_gene: TRBJ2-2
len: 15
d_gene: TRBD1
abundance: .
v_gene: TRBV5-5

CDR3aa: CASSQGGTSTDTQYF
CDR3nt: TGCGCCAGCAGCCAAGGGGGAACTAGCACAGATACGCAGTATTTT
j_gene: TRBJ2-3
len: 15
d_gene: .
abundance: many
v_gene: TRBV4-3

CDR3aa: CSVRRMNTEAFF
CDR3nt: TGCAGCGTTCGGCGAATGAACACTGAAGCTTTCTTT
j_gene: TRBJ1-1
len: 12
d_gene: .
abundance: few
v_gene: TRBV29-1

CDR3aa: CASSPPNRDTQYF
CDR3nt: TGTGCCAGCAGCCCCCCGAACAGAGATACGCAGTATTTT
j_gene: TRBJ2-3
len: 13
d_gene: .
abundance: many
v_gene: TRBV7-9

CDR3aa: CASSLRSGTEAFF
CDR3nt: TGTGCCAGCAGCTTACGGTCGGGCACTGAAGCTTTCTTT
j_gene: TRBJ1-1
len: 13
d_gene: .
abundance: few
v_gene: TRBV7-3

CDR3aa: CSGGQYTDTQYF
CDR3nt: TGCAGCGGGGGACAGTATACAGATACGCAGTATTTT
j_gene: TRBJ2-3
len: 12
d_gene: TRBD1
abundance: few
v_gene: TRBV29-1

CDR3aa: CASSTIPNQETQYF
CDR3nt: TGTGCCAGCAGTACCATCCCCAACCAAGAGACCCAGTACTTC
j_gene: TRBJ2-5
len: 14
d_gene: .
abundance: many
v_gene: TRBV12-3/TRBV12-4

CDR3aa: CASSWMEYGTGLGYTF
CDR3nt: TGTGCCAGCAGCTGGATGGAGTACGGGACAGGGCTCGGCTACACCTTC
j_gene: TRBJ1-2
len: 16
d_gene: TRBD1
abundance: few
v_gene: TRBV7-2

CDR3aa: CASSPSPSGLAGGSYEQYF
CDR3nt: TGTGCCAGCAGTCCATCCCCCTCCGGACTAGCGGGGGGCTCCTACGAGCAGTACTTC
j_gene: TRBJ2-7
len: 19
d_gene: TRBD2
abundance: many
v_gene: TRBV27

CDR3aa: CASSPGLANEKLFF
CDR3nt: TGCGCCAGCAGCCCCGGACTAGCTAATGAAAAACTGTTTTTT
j_gene: TRBJ1-4
len: 14
d_gene: .
abundance: .
v_gene: TRBV5-1

CDR3aa: CSAGDRSAKNIQYF
CDR3nt: TGCAGCGCGGGGGACAGGTCGGCCAAAAACATTCAGTACTTC
j_gene: TRBJ2-4
len: 14
d_gene: TRBD1
abundance: .
v_gene: TRBV29-1

CDR3aa: CASSLGHLYEQYF
CDR3nt: TGTGCCAGCAGTTTAGGGCATCTCTACGAGCAGTACTTC
j_gene: TRBJ2-7
len: 13
d_gene: .
abundance: .
v_gene: TRBV27

CDR3aa: CASSHQGLAEAFF
CDR3nt: TGTGCCAGCAGTCATCAGGGACTCGCAGAAGCTTTCTTT
j_gene: TRBJ1-1
len: 13
d_gene: .
abundance: few
v_gene: TRBV6-1

CDR3aa: CASDGGATYEQYF
CDR3nt: TGTGCCAGCGATGGGGGGGCTACCTACGAGCAGTACTTC
j_gene: TRBJ2-7
len: 13
d_gene: .
abundance: .
v_gene: TRBV6-1

CDR3aa: CASSHRDRGRNEQFF
CDR3nt: TGTGCCAGCTCACACCGGGACAGGGGACGCAATGAGCAGTTCTTC
j_gene: TRBJ2-1
len: 15
d_gene: TRBD1
abundance: .
v_gene: TRBV18

CDR3aa: CASSPTVSDTQYF
CDR3nt: TGTGCCAGCTCACCAACCGTTTCAGATACGCAGTATTTT
j_gene: TRBJ2-3
len: 13
d_gene: .
abundance: few
v_gene: TRBV18

CDR3aa: CASSLERGNQPQHF
CDR3nt: TGTGCCAGCAGCTTAGAGAGGGGCAATCAGCCCCAGCATTTT
j_gene: TRBJ1-5
len: 14
d_gene: .
abundance: .
v_gene: TRBV7-2

CDR3aa: CASSLTPETGWRKTEAFF
CDR3nt: TGTGCCAGCAGCCTAACACCGGAAACAGGGTGGAGGAAGACTGAAGCTTTCTTT
j_gene: TRBJ1-1
len: 18
d_gene: .
abundance: many
v_gene: TRBV3-1

CDR3aa: CASSPPGLGGNTIYF
CDR3nt: TGTGCCAGCAGTCCACCGGGACTCGGTGGAAACACCATATATTTT
j_gene: TRBJ1-3
len: 15
d_gene: .
abundance: few
v_gene: TRBV25-1

CDR3aa: CASSLGSGPGLLHGYTF
CDR3nt: TGCGCCAGCAGCTTGGGTTCGGGCCCCGGGCTCCTCCATGGCTACACCTTC
j_gene: TRBJ1-2
len: 17
d_gene: .
abundance: many
v_gene: TRBV5-1

CDR3aa: CASSRRGDYGYTF
CDR3nt: TGTGCCAGCAGCCGGCGGGGGGATTATGGCTACACCTTC
j_gene: TRBJ1-2
len: 13
d_gene: .
abundance: few
v_gene: TRBV5-6

CDR3aa: CASSPVTGVTEKLFF
CDR3nt: TGTGCCAGCAGTCCTGTGACAGGTGTAACTGAAAAACTGTTTTTT
j_gene: TRBJ1-4
len: 15
d_gene: .
abundance: few
v_gene: TRBV28

CDR3aa: CASSYRPRGYEQYF
CDR3nt: TGTGCCAGCAGCTATAGGCCCCGGGGTTACGAGCAGTACTTC
j_gene: TRBJ2-7
len: 14
d_gene: .
abundance: many
v_gene: TRBV7-2

CDR3aa: CASSLEAGNTIYF
CDR3nt: TGTGCCAGCAGTTTGGAGGCTGGAAACACCATATATTTT
j_gene: TRBJ1-3
len: 13
d_gene: .
abundance: many
v_gene: TRBV28

CDR3aa: CASSSGRVVPYNEQFF
CDR3nt: TGTGCCAGCAGCTCCGGGAGGGTCGTACCTTACAATGAGCAGTTCTTC
j_gene: TRBJ2-1
len: 16
d_gene: TRBD2
abundance: few
v_gene: TRBV7-9

CDR3aa: CASNRQTSEAFF
CDR3nt: TGTGCCAGCAATAGACAGACCTCTGAAGCTTTCTTT
j_gene: TRBJ1-1
len: 12
d_gene: .
abundance: many
v_gene: TRBV12-3/TRBV12-4

CDR3aa: CASSFPGDQPQHF
CDR3nt: TGTGCCAGCAGTTTCCCCGGTGATCAGCCCCAGCATTTT
j_gene: TRBJ1-5
len: 13
d_gene: .
abundance: few
v_gene: TRBV28

CDR3aa: CASSSQGAPVSPLHF
CDR3nt: TGTGCCAGCAGCTCGCAGGGGGCGCCGGTTTCACCCCTCCACTTT
j_gene: TRBJ1-6
len: 15
d_gene: TRBD1
abundance: few
v_gene: TRBV7-9

CDR3aa: CASVRQGGGDEQFF
CDR3nt: TGTGCCAGCGTTCGCCAGGGGGGAGGCGATGAGCAGTTCTTC
j_gene: TRBJ2-1
len: 14
d_gene: .
abundance: .
v_gene: TRBV7-9

CDR3aa: CASSKVWDTEAFF
CDR3nt: TGTGCCAGCAGCAAAGTATGGGACACTGAAGCTTTCTTT
j_gene: TRBJ1-1
len: 13
d_gene: .
abundance: few
v_gene: TRBV21-1

CDR3aa: CSAVPRGGEKLFF
CDR3nt: TGCAGTGCGGTGCCCAGGGGTGGAGAAAAACTGTTTTTT
j_gene: TRBJ1-4
len: 13
d_gene: .
abundance: .
v_gene: TRBV20-1

CDR3aa: CASSSPPGSRETQYF
CDR3nt: TGTGCCAGCAGCTCCCCCCCGGGTTCGAGGGAGACCCAGTACTTC
j_gene: TRBJ2-5
len: 15
d_gene: .
abundance: .
v_gene: TRBV5-4

CDR3aa: CSGLLQGRGTDTQYF
CDR3nt: TGCAGTGGCCTCCTCCAGGGTCGAGGCACAGATACGCAGTATTTT
j_gene: TRBJ2-3
len: 15
d_gene: .
abundance: once
v_gene: TRBV20-1

CDR3aa: CASSGQGAWGTEAFF
CDR3nt: TGTGCCAGCAGTGGACAGGGGGCTTGGGGCACTGAAGCTTTCTTT
j_gene: TRBJ1-1
len: 15
d_gene: TRBD1
abundance: few
v_gene: TRBV25-1

CDR3aa: CASSLRLAGIETQYF
CDR3nt: TGTGCCAGCAGCCTCCGACTAGCGGGTATAGAGACCCAGTACTTC
j_gene: TRBJ2-5
len: 15
d_gene: TRBD2
abundance: .
v_gene: TRBV11-2

CDR3aa: CASSYTGQGIGETQYF
CDR3nt: TGTGCCAGCAGTTATACGGGACAGGGTATTGGAGAGACCCAGTACTTC
j_gene: TRBJ2-5
len: 16
d_gene: TRBD1
abundance: many
v_gene: TRBV28

CDR3aa: CSAPQGGYGGNTIYF
CDR3nt: TGCAGTGCTCCTCAGGGGGGGTACGGGGGAAACACCATATATTTT
j_gene: TRBJ1-3
len: 15
d_gene: TRBD1
abundance: .
v_gene: TRBV20-1

CDR3aa: CASSYTGTTNEQFF
CDR3nt: TGTGCCAGCAGTTACACCGGGACCACCAATGAGCAGTTCTTC
j_gene: TRBJ2-1
len: 14
d_gene: .
abundance: .
v_gene: TRBV5-4